Below are 6 T cell receptor beta chains sequenced from a single sample in a study of CD8 T cells in ankylosing spondylitis. TCRdb re-called the 5' RACE reads with MiXCR, one entry per CDR3 protein. The sample records 190,000 or so distinct CDR3 sequences, around 13% being singletons. The specimen was blood, either unsorted or a sorted T cell fraction (not recorded which). Receptor source: a male donor with ankylosing spondylitis or in good health (not recorded which).

This chain uses TRBV4-1 with TRBJ1-1; tentative D call: TRBD1 (5 bases). The CDR3 sequence is 16 residues long. The V and J ends lost 0 bases and 1 base respectively, with 12 bases between them. Germline CDR1 is MGHRA and CDR2 is YSYEKL. The CDR3 DNA is TGCGCCAGCAGCCAAGACCCCGACAGCGGGAACACTGAAGCTTTCTTT. It yields the protein CASSQDPDSGNTEAFF.

The table lists this clonotype with a few counts. V gene TRBV6-1 combines with J gene TRBJ2-1; TRBD2 matches 7 bases. The V and J ends lost 3 bases and 2 bases, in that order; junction bases with no gene match: 1. There are 14 residues in the CDR3. Germline CDR1 MNHNS, CDR2 SASEGT. The CDR3 protein is CASSDGGTYNEQFF. Written as DNA, the CDR3 is TGTGCCAGCAGTGACGGGGGGACCTACAATGAGCAGTTCTTC.

CDR3 coding DNA: TGTGCCAGCAGTCCAGCGGGACAGGGGTTTTATGGCTACACCTTC. Amino acid sequence: CASSPAGQGFYGYTF. The chain recombines TRBV28 with TRBJ1-2; 10 positions agree with TRBD1. Trimming cost V 5 bases and J 5 bases; bases outside gene matches: 8. This CDR3 is 15 amino acids long. Germline values: CDR1 MDHEN, CDR2 SYDVKM.

The chain joins TRBV30 to TRBJ2-7; D remains ambiguous. V was clipped by 0 bases and J by 3 bases, with 9 bases between them. Germline CDR1 reads GTSNPN; CDR2 reads SVGIG (reference sequence). This CDR3 is 13 amino acids long. The CDR3, as DNA: TGTGCCTGGAGTGTTGTGACTTTCTACGAGCAGTACTTC. It is translated as CAWSVVTFYEQYF.

This clonotype was recorded a few times. The chain couples TRBV6-2 or TRBV6-3 to TRBJ2-1; 9 bases line up with TRBD1. The V gene end was trimmed by 5 bases and the J gene end by 0 bases; junction bases not matched to a gene: 11. Germline V CDR1 and CDR2: MNHEY, SVGEGT. The CDR3 covers 18 residues. The CDR3 DNA sequence: TGTGCCAGCAGTGGGGGGACAGGGCCCTTGAGCTCCTACAATGAGCAGTTCTTC. Encoded protein: CASSGGTGPLSSYNEQFF.

In this sample, this clonotype turned up a few times. J is TRBJ1-1 and V is TRBV2, with a possible D match to TRBD1 (5 bases). The CDR3 length is 14 residues. CDR1 is SNHLY, CDR2 FYNNEI, per germline. V was trimmed by 7 bases and J by 1 base, leaving 13 bases between them. The CDR3 loop reads CASNERQKNTEAFF. In nucleotides, the CDR3 is TGTGCCAGCAACGAACGACAGAAGAACACTGAAGCTTTCTTT.